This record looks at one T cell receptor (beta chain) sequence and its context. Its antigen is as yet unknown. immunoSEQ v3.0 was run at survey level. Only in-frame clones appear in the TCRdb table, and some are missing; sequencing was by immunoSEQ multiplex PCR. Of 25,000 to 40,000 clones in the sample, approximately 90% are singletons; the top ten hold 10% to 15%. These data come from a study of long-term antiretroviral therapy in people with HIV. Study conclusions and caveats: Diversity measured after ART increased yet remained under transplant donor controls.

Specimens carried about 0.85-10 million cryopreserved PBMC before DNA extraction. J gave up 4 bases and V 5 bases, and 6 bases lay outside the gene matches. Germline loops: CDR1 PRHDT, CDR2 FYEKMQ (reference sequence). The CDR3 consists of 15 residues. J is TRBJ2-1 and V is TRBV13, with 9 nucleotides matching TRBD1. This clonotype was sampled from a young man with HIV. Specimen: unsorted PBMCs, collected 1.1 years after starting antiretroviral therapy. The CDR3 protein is CASSQAGQGYNEQFF. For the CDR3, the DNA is TGTGCCAGCAGCCAGGCGGGACAGGGATACAATGAGCAGTTCTTC.